This TCR beta chain is drawn from a study of blood T cell repertoires in COVID-19. Overall study: Whether acute or convalescent, the COVID-19 samples came from the United States, Italy and Spain.

Trimming removed 5 bases from V and 3 bases from J, with 15 bases in between. In germline, CDR1 is SEHNR, CDR2 FQNEAQ (reference sequence). This CDR3 region has 15 residues. As originally analysed: From reference gene primer amplification, estimates of nucleated cell counts were derived. Clones were sequenced by immunoSEQ multiplex PCR, and TCRdb holds only the in-frame ones, with some missing. That table is the source of V, J and clone size, and D and trimming were worked out from the DNA. Of roughly 50,000 clones listed, around 90% are singletons. This clone was observed a few times. Sequencing used peripheral blood. V usage is TRBV7-9 and J usage is TRBJ2-3; possible D gene TRBD1, 6 bases. This receptor was taken from a man older than 75 with acute or convalescent COVID-19. CDR3 sequence reads: CASSERGGRTDTQYF. The CDR3 DNA reads as TGTGCCAGCAGCGAAAGAGGGGGTCGAACAGATACGCAGTATTTT.